This passage covers 3 T cell receptor beta chains from one sample sequenced in a study of T cell responses to AZD1222 COVID-19 vaccine. Libraries were prepared by immunoSEQ multiplex PCR; TCRdb keeps only in-frame clonotypes and omits some of them. The data hold over 85,000 clones, with approximately 89% observed a single time. The source was peripheral blood, collected 28 days after the second AZD1222 dose. The receptor set was obtained from an adult who received the AZD1222 COVID-19 vaccine.

The rearrangement links TRBV2 to TRBJ2-1; D unclear. This CDR3 contains 11 residues. From germline, CDR1 is SNHLY and CDR2 FYNNEI. Trimming stripped 8 bases from V and 3 bases from J, with 5 bases between. The CDR3 DNA sequence: TGTGCCAGCGTTCTCTACAATGAGCAGTTCTTC. This sequence encodes CASVLYNEQFF.

The chain carries TRBV12-3 or TRBV12-4 and TRBJ2-7; D is uncertain. The germline V and J ends were trimmed by 3 bases and 2 bases, with 5 bases remaining between them. The length of the CDR3 is 12 residues. Here the CDR3 DNA reads TGTGCCAGCAGTTTCGGACCCTACGAGCAGTACTTC. As protein: CASSFGPYEQYF.

This chain connects TRBV6-1 to TRBJ2-1; 9 nucleotides agree with TRBD1. Germline V CDR1 and CDR2: MNHNS, SASEGT. The CDR3 covers 15 residues. Trimming took 3 bases from V and 2 from J; bases not matched to a gene: 2. CDR3 in amino acids: CASSDRDRAYNEQFF. For the CDR3, the DNA is TGTGCCAGCAGTGATAGGGACAGGGCCTACAATGAGCAGTTCTTC.